The 22 T cell receptor beta chains below come from one sample, sequenced in a study of blood T cells in healthy people across ages. With a J-beta primer mix and a sample-barcoded 5' primer, a second PCR ran about 7 to 12 cycles. TCRdb re-analysed the 5' RACE reads in MiXCR, keeping a single row per CDR3 protein. Seen here are about a million distinct CDR3 sequences, 51% observed once, and the top ten hold over 20%. Material: blood. These receptors originate from a woman aged 55-69 years in good health.

The chain joins TRBV13 to TRBJ2-5; 7 bases are shared with TRBD2. The end of the DNA fits TRBJ2-7 better, so the J call may be wrong. The CDR3 length is 16 residues. Per the germline V gene, CDR1 is PRHDT and CDR2 is FYEKMQ (reference sequence). CDR3 nucleotide sequence: TGTGCCAGCAGCTTAGTATTTGGGGGGGGAGGCTACGAGCAGTACTTC. Its protein is CASSLVFGGGGYEQYF.

This clonotype was seen only a few times. V usage is TRBV7-2 and J usage is TRBJ1-5; no reliable D call. V was trimmed by 1 base and J by 1 base, leaving 8 bases between them. The length of the CDR3 is 15 residues. The germline gives CDR1 SGHTA, CDR2 FQGNSA. CDR3 nucleotide sequence: TGTGCCAGCAGCTTAGTGTCGGGGAGCAATCAGCCCCAGCATTTT. Translated: CASSLVSGSNQPQHF.

This clonotype was detected a few times. V is TRBV27 and J is TRBJ2-3; no definite D call. The germline V gene has CDR1 MNHEY and CDR2 SMNVEV (reference sequence). V lost 6 bases to trimming and J lost 2 bases, with 12 bases between them. This CDR3 has 14 amino acids. DNA for the CDR3: TGTGCCAGCAGCTTGTCAGCTCTCACAGATACGCAGTATTTT. This encodes CASSLSALTDTQYF.

The chain carries TRBV12-3 or TRBV12-4 and TRBJ2-3; D perhaps matches TRBD2 (5 bases). The CDR3 sequence is 13 residues long. Trimming stripped 6 bases from V and 4 bases from J, with 11 bases between. The DNA for the CDR3 is TGTGCCAGCAGGGGAGAGGGTCCAGATACGCAGTATTTT. Protein sequence: CASRGEGPDTQYF.

As regards this clonotype: The junction departs from germline at one end; a sequencing error may be responsible. The chain is built from TRBV12-3 or TRBV12-4 and TRBJ1-2, with TRBD1 matching over 7 bases. The CDR3 sequence is 14 residues long. The CDR3 is CASSLIGGKYGYTF. CDR3 in DNA: TGCGCCAGCAGTTTAATAGGGGGCAAGTATGGCTACACCTTC.

This clonotype has ten or more counts. The rearrangement joins TRBV3-1 to TRBJ1-4, with 8 bases aligning to TRBD1. The CDR3 has 15 residues. The V gene end was trimmed by 4 bases and the J gene end by 3 bases; junction bases not matched to a gene: 4. CDR1 and CDR2 from the germline V gene are LGHDT and YNNKEL (reference sequence). CDR3 sequence: CASSRRQGSNEKLFF. The CDR3 bases are TGTGCCAGCAGCCGAAGACAGGGGTCTAATGAAAAACTGTTTTTT.

A note on this clonotype: Sequence at one end of the junction differs from germline and may be a read error. The genes are TRBV14 and TRBJ1-2, with unresolved D. The germline V gene encodes CDR1 SGHDN and CDR2 FVKESK. This CDR3 contains 13 residues. DNA for the CDR3: TGTGCCAGCAACCAAGGCGGGCGGGATGGCTACACCTTC. Protein product: CASNQGGRDGYTF.

V gene TRBV20-1 combines with J gene TRBJ1-5; 7 nucleotides line up with TRBD1. The CDR3 runs 14 residues. V shed 5 bases and J 0 bases; nucleotides not matched to a gene: 4. CDR1 is DFQATT and CDR2 is SNEGSKA in the germline V gene (reference sequence). The CDR3 coding sequence is TGCAGTGCTCCGGACAGGTATAGCAATCAGCCCCAGCATTTT. It codes for CSAPDRYSNQPQHF.

This rearrangement joins TRBV28 to TRBJ2-1; D is uncertain. Trimming shortened V by 7 bases and J by 8 bases, and 12 bases separated the two germline ends. Germline CDR1 is MDHEN and CDR2 is SYDVKM. The CDR3 loop spans 12 amino acids. The CDR3 region has the DNA TGTGCCAGCAAGTCTGACTCGTATGAGCAGTTCTTC. This encodes CASKSDSYEQFF.

The CDR3 loop is CASSLRGLSSYSNQPQHF. The DNA of the CDR3 is TGTGCCAGCAGTTTAAGGGGGCTGTCCTCCTATAGCAATCAGCCCCAGCATTTT. The chain uses TRBV27 and TRBJ1-5; 7 positions agree with TRBD1. The CDR3 contains 18 residues. The trim removed 2 bases at V and 0 bases at J, leaving 10 bases unmatched. Germline assignment: CDR1 MNHEY and CDR2 SMNVEV (reference sequence).

This clonotype was found a few times. The chain recombines TRBV9 with TRBJ1-2; D is uncertain. The CDR3 has 15 amino acids. Trimming removed 0 bases from V and 0 bases from J, with 9 bases in between. Germline lookup yields CDR1 SGDLS and CDR2 YYNGEE. CDR3 sequence (DNA): TGTGCCAGCAGCGTAGACCCAGGAACTAACTATGGCTACACCTTC. Translation: CASSVDPGTNYGYTF.

V gene TRBV4-2 combines with J gene TRBJ2-1; 7 bases are shared with TRBD1. CDR1 LGHNA and CDR2 YNFKEQ come from the germline V gene. The CDR3 runs 16 residues. Trimming cost V 4 bases and J 5 bases; bases outside gene matches: 11. In nucleotides, the CDR3 is TGTGCCAGCAGCCTCATGACAGGGCGCGGAGACAATGAGCAGTTCTTC. This gives the protein CASSLMTGRGDNEQFF.

The chain joins TRBV6-2 or TRBV6-3 to TRBJ2-5; TRBD2 matches at 7 bases. The CDR3 contains 20 residues. V lost 2 bases to trimming and J lost 3 bases; unmatched junction nucleotides: 21. From germline, CDR1 is MNHEY and CDR2 SVGEGT. CDR3 region: CASSYAPPGGSAGLKETQYF. The DNA for the CDR3 is TGTGCCAGCAGTTACGCCCCCCCGGGCGGGAGCGCCGGACTAAAAGAGACCCAGTACTTC.

The chain employs TRBV20-1 and TRBJ2-5, with D uncertain. Germline values: CDR1 DFQATT, CDR2 SNEGSKA (reference sequence). This CDR3 is 14 amino acids long. The ends were cut back, 0 bases at V and 7 bases at J, with 15 bases in the middle. The chain's CDR3 is CSARDPKRSGTQYF. CDR3 DNA sequence: TGCAGTGCTAGAGATCCCAAAAGGAGTGGGACCCAGTACTTC.

V usage is TRBV10-3 and J usage is TRBJ2-1, with 9 bases fitting TRBD2. Looked up from germline, CDR1 is ENHRY and CDR2 is SYGVKD. The V gene end was trimmed by 3 bases and the J gene end by 7 bases; junction bases not matched to a gene: 4. CDR3 length: 14 residues. The CDR3 protein is CAISDGLAGNEQFF. CDR3 nucleotide sequence: TGTGCCATCAGTGATGGTCTAGCGGGGAATGAGCAGTTCTTC.

The chain employs TRBV7-9 and TRBJ2-1; the match to TRBD2 covers 13 bases. Losses at the gene ends were 5 bases for V and 6 bases for J; bases not matched to a gene: 7. The CDR3 is 16 amino acids. CDR1 and CDR2 from the germline V gene are SEHNR and FQNEAQ (reference sequence). CDR3 coding DNA: TGTGCCAGCAGCCCGTCACTAGCGGGAGGGGTCAATGAGCAGTTCTTC. This translates into CASSPSLAGGVNEQFF.

This chain connects TRBV4-1 to TRBJ2-7, with D possibly being TRBD1 or TRBD2 (6 bases each). This CDR3 comprises 15 residues. Deletions cut 2 bases from V and 2 bases from J, with 13 bases between. The germline gives CDR1 MGHRA, CDR2 YSYEKL. CDR3: CASSQIGGLAYEQYF. CDR3 nucleotide sequence: TGCGCCAGCAGCCAAATAGGGGGGTTGGCCTACGAGCAGTACTTC.

This clonotype was counted between two and nine times. The genes are TRBV5-1 and TRBJ2-1; 7 bases align to TRBD2. With V trimmed by 4 bases and J by 4 bases, 5 bases remained unmatched. This CDR3 is built from 14 residues. Per germline, CDR1 SGHRS and CDR2 YFSETQ. The DNA for the CDR3 is TGCGCCAGCAGCGATGTGGGAGGGTACAATGAGCAGTTCTTC. Translating it yields CASSDVGGYNEQFF.

The chain combines TRBV5-1 with TRBJ1-1, with D unresolved. V dropped 0 bases and J dropped 11 bases, with 14 bases sitting between them. CDR1 is SGHRS, CDR2 YFSETQ, per germline. CDR3 length: 13 residues. Written as DNA, the CDR3 is TGCGCCAGCAGCTTGGATGGCGGGTTATTGGCTTTCTTT. Its protein product is CASSLDGGLLAFF.

This clonotype has only a few counts. V usage is TRBV29-1 and J usage is TRBJ1-4; TRBD1 aligns across 8 bases. J was trimmed by 8 bases and V by 5 bases; bases with no gene match: 7. The CDR3 has 13 residues. Germline V gene data show CDR1 as SQVTM and CDR2 as ANQGSEA. CDR3 protein: CSVRYRGDEKLFF. CDR3 DNA: TGCAGCGTTCGTTACAGGGGGGACGAAAAACTGTTTTTT. Combining the CDR3 with reference TRBV29-1 and TRBJ1-4 gives the whole variable domain SAVISQKPSRDICQRGTSLTIQCQVDSQVTMMFWYRQQPGQSLTLIATANQGSEATYESGFVIDKFPISRPNLTFSTLTVSNMSPEDSSIYLCSVRYRGDEKLFFGSGTQLSVL.

The chain combines TRBV7-2 with TRBJ2-3; no clear D. Germline-derived CDR1 and CDR2 are SGHTA and FQGNSA. The CDR3 runs to 11 residues. V lost 4 bases and J 5 bases, leaving 4 bases between the germline ends. The CDR3 protein is CASSSKDTQYF. The CDR3 region has the DNA TGTGCCAGCAGCTCTAAAGATACGCAGTATTTT.

The gene calls are TRBV5-1 and TRBJ2-6; no firm D call. Germline CDR1 and CDR2: SGHRS and YFSETQ. The CDR3 consists of 16 residues. V was pared by 4 bases and J by 0 bases, with 11 bases between. DNA for the CDR3: TGCGCCAGCAGCCAGCAAGATTTCTCTGGGGCCAACGTCCTGACTTTC. Amino acids: CASSQQDFSGANVLTF.